The 3 T cell receptor beta chains below all came from one sample that was sequenced in a study of spatial heterogeneity in lung cancer. MiXCR, run by TCRdb on the 5' RACE reads, gives a single entry per CDR3 protein. The table shows 45,000 or so distinct CDR3 sequences, with less than 9% occurring only once. Stated time point: sample taken at primary tumor resection. From tumor, nontumor lung or frozen PBMC, whole RNA was taken unsorted for sequencing. This specimen was PBMCs, taken at surgery. These TCRs come from a female donor with early-stage non-small cell lung cancer.

This clonotype was recorded a few times. The chain uses TRBV29-1 and TRBJ1-2, with 9 bases that match TRBD1. The CDR3 runs to 12 residues. With 4 bases clipped from V and 3 bases from J, the junction kept 0 bases outside the gene matches. Looked up from germline, CDR1 is SQVTM and CDR2 is ANQGSEA. DNA of the CDR3: TGCAGCGTTGGGACAGGGGACTATGGCTACACCTTC. Amino acids: CSVGTGDYGYTF.

The CDR3 loop reads CASSDTGGYTEAFF. CDR3 DNA: TGTGCCAGCAGTGACACCGGGGGCTACACTGAAGCTTTCTTT. The V call is TRBV5-6, the J call TRBJ1-1; possibly TRBD1 for D (6 bases). The germline V gene has CDR1 SGHDT and CDR2 YYEEEE. V was cut by 5 bases and J by 3 bases, with 14 bases left in between. This CDR3 spans 14 amino acids. The whole variable domain, filled in from reference TRBV5-6 and TRBJ1-1, reads DAGVTQSPTHLIKTRGQQVTLRCSPKSGHDTVSWYQQALGQGPQFIFQYYEEEERQRGNFPDRFSGHQFPNYSSELNVNALLLGDSALYLCASSDTGGYTEAFFGQGTRLTVV.

There are a few counts of this clonotype. The chain joins TRBV6-2 or TRBV6-3 to TRBJ1-1; D gene ambiguous. The CDR3 loop spans 12 amino acids. Per germline, CDR1 MNHEY and CDR2 SVGEGT. Trimming left V 2 bases short and J 4 bases short, with 5 bases between. The DNA of the CDR3 is TGTGCCAGCAGTTACGGATCCACTGAAGCTTTCTTT. It yields the protein CASSYGSTEAFF.